The entry below describes one T cell receptor (beta chain). Its cognate antigen is unknown. There are 21 residues in the CDR3. The J segment lost 2 bases and the V segment lost 6 bases, leaving 23 bases of the junction unmatched. This entry is derived from a study of immune heterogeneity within non-small cell lung tumors. Study at large: Of the tumors, a few were squamous cell, roughly 11 non-squamous, and 1 not otherwise specified.

At 450 to 650 ng per sample, bulk tumor genomic DNA provided the template. Doctors removed several biopsies from each primary tumor during surgery, keeping them far apart. Their non-small cell lung cancer was newly diagnosed and untreated, and the patients underwent curative surgery. Donation came from patients with newly diagnosed non-small cell lung cancer who were having surgery with curative intent. A multiplex PCR containing 32 V primers and 13 J primers was used to amplify TCR beta CDR3. In TCRdb, the multiplex PCR reads were re-called with MiXCR into one record per CDR3 protein. The sample holds tens of thousands of distinct CDR3 sequences, less than 35% seen once. Overall study findings and caveats: Recurrence of the same dominant CDR3 beta clonotypes was seen across tumor sites within a patient, and site-unique high-frequency clones were present alongside them.

The chain links TRBV6-7 to TRBJ2-2; 8 positions match TRBD2. TRBV6-7 is an open reading frame, and its role is uncertain. This clonotype was sampled from a man aged 40-50 years with non-small cell lung cancer. Sequencing was carried out using lung tumor tissue. This CDR3 is CASRPESEREPGGANTGELFF. For the CDR3, the DNA is TGTGCCAGCAGACCAGAGAGCGAGCGGGAGCCCGGTGGTGCAAACACCGGGGAGCTGTTTTTT.